A selection of T cell receptor beta chains follows, all from one sample in a study of blood T cells in healthy people across ages. MiXCR, applied by TCRdb to the 5' RACE reads, yields one record per CDR3 protein. In the table there are approximately 600,000 distinct CDR3 sequences, roughly 53% of which are singletons. Sequenced: blood. Source of these receptors: a man aged 60 to 69 in good health. Each CDR3 is given with its conserved first and last residue. The order of the fields is clone size, J gene, D gene, V gene, CDR3 DNA, CDR3 protein. D genes are given only for firm matches. Some rows have no size entry. The others give once, few or many, or a class for an expanded clone.

abundance: .; j_gene: TRBJ2-1; d_gene: TRBD2; v_gene: TRBV6-6; CDR3nt: TGTGCCAGCAGTTACGGTAGCGGGGGGGCCTACAATGAGCAGTTCTTC; CDR3aa: CASSYGSGGAYNEQFF
abundance: few; j_gene: TRBJ2-5; d_gene: .; v_gene: TRBV5-1; CDR3nt: TGCGCCAGCAGCGCCCTCGGACCGGGACGGACCCAGTACTTC; CDR3aa: CASSALGPGRTQYF
abundance: few; j_gene: TRBJ2-7; d_gene: .; v_gene: TRBV20-1; CDR3nt: TGCAGTGCTAGAGACCTAAACGGGTACGAGCAGTACTTC; CDR3aa: CSARDLNGYEQYF
abundance: few; j_gene: TRBJ2-5; d_gene: .; v_gene: TRBV20-1; CDR3nt: TGCAGTGCGCCCCCTAACGGGGGAGGAGAGACCCAGTACTTC; CDR3aa: CSAPPNGGGETQYF
abundance: large; j_gene: TRBJ2-1; d_gene: .; v_gene: TRBV9; CDR3nt: TGTGCCAGCAGCGTTGAAGACAGGTACAATGAGCAGTTCTTC; CDR3aa: CASSVEDRYNEQFF
abundance: .; j_gene: TRBJ2-1; d_gene: TRBD1; v_gene: TRBV6-2/TRBV6-3; CDR3nt: TGTGCCAGCAGTAGAGGACAGGGAACCTACAATGAGCAGTTCTTC; CDR3aa: CASSRGQGTYNEQFF
abundance: many; j_gene: TRBJ2-5; d_gene: .; v_gene: TRBV18; CDR3nt: TGTGCCAGCTCACCACCGGCTAGGGCCGAGACCCAGTACTTC; CDR3aa: CASSPPARAETQYF
abundance: .; j_gene: TRBJ2-5; d_gene: TRBD2; v_gene: TRBV29-1; CDR3nt: TGCAGCGCGTTAGCGGGAGGTGGAGCGGAGACCCAGTACTTC; CDR3aa: CSALAGGGAETQYF
abundance: .; j_gene: TRBJ2-1; d_gene: .; v_gene: TRBV29-1; CDR3nt: TGCAGCGTAGTAATCAATGAGCAGTTCTTC; CDR3aa: CSVVINEQFF
abundance: .; j_gene: TRBJ2-5; d_gene: .; v_gene: TRBV28; CDR3nt: TGTGCCAGCAGTTTGGGGACACTAACGCCAGGGGAGCAGTACTTC; CDR3aa: CASSLGTLTPGEQYF
abundance: .; j_gene: TRBJ2-7; d_gene: .; v_gene: TRBV4-2; CDR3nt: TGTGCCAGCAGCCAAATCGGGATGTCGGGGGAGCAGTACTTC; CDR3aa: CASSQIGMSGEQYF
abundance: .; j_gene: TRBJ1-6; d_gene: TRBD1; v_gene: TRBV5-1; CDR3nt: TGCGCCAGCAGTCAAGGACAGGCAATTAATTCACCCCTCCACTTT; CDR3aa: CASSQGQAINSPLHF
abundance: .; j_gene: TRBJ2-4; d_gene: TRBD2; v_gene: TRBV10-3; CDR3nt: TGTGCCATCAGTGCGACTAGCGGGGGGGCCGTAGACAATGAGCAGTACTTC; CDR3aa: CAISATSGGAVDNEQYF
abundance: .; j_gene: TRBJ2-3; d_gene: TRBD1; v_gene: TRBV28; CDR3nt: TGTGCCAGCAGTACCCAGACAGGGGGCGGGAGAGATACGCAGTATTTT; CDR3aa: CASSTQTGGGRDTQYF
abundance: .; j_gene: TRBJ2-5; d_gene: TRBD1; v_gene: TRBV6-2/TRBV6-3; CDR3nt: TGTGCCAGCAGAGGGACAGGGGCAGAGACCCAGTACTTC; CDR3aa: CASRGTGAETQYF
abundance: .; j_gene: TRBJ2-5; d_gene: .; v_gene: TRBV7-8; CDR3nt: TGTGCCAGCAGCTTAGTGGGTAGCGCGGCCAGGCAGGAGACCCAGTACTTC; CDR3aa: CASSLVGSAARQETQYF
abundance: .; j_gene: TRBJ2-7; d_gene: TRBD2; v_gene: TRBV15; CDR3nt: TGTGCCACCAGCCATAGCGGGAAAAGGTCCTACGAGCAGTACTTC; CDR3aa: CATSHSGKRSYEQYF
abundance: .; j_gene: TRBJ2-1; d_gene: TRBD1; v_gene: TRBV9; CDR3nt: TGTGCCAGCAGCGTAGCCGGGACAGGGATTGCAAATGAGCAGTTCTTC; CDR3aa: CASSVAGTGIANEQFF
abundance: .; j_gene: TRBJ2-7; d_gene: .; v_gene: TRBV7-8; CDR3nt: TGTGCCAGCAGCTTATCCCAGGGTTCATCCTACGAGCAGTACTTC; CDR3aa: CASSLSQGSSYEQYF
abundance: .; j_gene: TRBJ2-1; d_gene: .; v_gene: TRBV2; CDR3nt: TGTGCCAGCAGGGCCGGGACAAGGGGCAATGAGCAGTTCTTC; CDR3aa: CASRAGTRGNEQFF
abundance: .; j_gene: TRBJ2-7; d_gene: .; v_gene: TRBV3-1; CDR3nt: TGTGCCAGCAGCCAGTCAGGACCCTACGAGCAGTACTTC; CDR3aa: CASSQSGPYEQYF
abundance: .; j_gene: TRBJ1-5; d_gene: TRBD1; v_gene: TRBV12-3/TRBV12-4; CDR3nt: TGTGCCAGCAGACCGACGGGACAGGCCCAGCCCCAGCATTTT; CDR3aa: CASRPTGQAQPQHF
abundance: .; j_gene: TRBJ2-1; d_gene: .; v_gene: TRBV9; CDR3nt: TGTGCCAGCAGCTATCTCCCCGGAGGGGAAAACAATGAGCAGTTCTTC; CDR3aa: CASSYLPGGENNEQFF
abundance: few; j_gene: TRBJ2-4; d_gene: TRBD1; v_gene: TRBV6-6; CDR3nt: TGTGCCAGCATTCCGGGACAGGGGAAAAACATTCAGTACTTC; CDR3aa: CASIPGQGKNIQYF
abundance: .; j_gene: TRBJ1-5; d_gene: .; v_gene: TRBV20-1; CDR3nt: TGCAGTGCTAGAGACGGAAAGGCGAATCAGCCCCAGCATTTT; CDR3aa: CSARDGKANQPQHF
abundance: .; j_gene: TRBJ1-1; d_gene: .; v_gene: TRBV5-1; CDR3nt: TGCGCCAGCAGCTTTCTCCGACGGGGCGGCACTGAAGCTTTCTTT; CDR3aa: CASSFLRRGGTEAFF
abundance: .; j_gene: TRBJ1-6; d_gene: TRBD1; v_gene: TRBV28; CDR3nt: TGTGCCAGCAGCCAGGGACAGGTGTTCTATAATTCACCCCTCCACTTT; CDR3aa: CASSQGQVFYNSPLHF
abundance: .; j_gene: TRBJ1-1; d_gene: TRBD1; v_gene: TRBV20-1; CDR3nt: TGCAGTGCTGGAGTAACCGGGACAGACACTGAAGCTTTCTTT; CDR3aa: CSAGVTGTDTEAFF